A single sample gave rise to the 32 T cell receptor beta chains below, sequenced in a study of technical replicates of blood from several donors. Clones were read by immunoSEQ multiplex PCR, and TCRdb kept only the in-frame ones, dropping some. The table lists tens of thousands of clones, approximately 90% of them singletons. The material sequenced was PBMCs. The receptors stem from a human donor in good health. Some clones in this sample may be carry-over from other donors' samples.

The gene calls are TRBV18 and TRBJ2-1; D is undetermined. CDR3 length: 13 amino acids. Germline lookup yields CDR1 KGHSH and CDR2 LQKENI. V was shortened by 3 bases and J by 8 bases, with 11 bases between the two germline ends. CDR3 region: CASSPGSNDEQFF. CDR3 nucleotide sequence: TGTGCCAGCTCACCTGGCTCAAACGATGAGCAGTTCTTC. The whole variable domain, remainder taken from reference TRBV18 and TRBJ2-1, is NAGVMQNPRHLVRRRGQEARLRCSPMKGHSHVYWYRQLPEEGLKFMVYLQKENIIDESGMPKERFSAEFPKEGPSILRIQQVVRGDSAAYFCASSPGSNDEQFFGPGTRLTVL.

This chain uses TRBV5-4 with TRBJ2-7; 7 nucleotides match TRBD2. There are 15 residues in the CDR3. J was trimmed by 5 bases and V by 3 bases; bases with no gene match: 11. Per germline, CDR1 SGHNT and CDR2 YYREEE (reference sequence). CDR3 DNA: TGTGCCAGCAGCTGGGGCGGCGGGGGTAGAGACGAGCAGTACTTC. Residues: CASSWGGGGRDEQYF.

The V gene is TRBV29-1, the J gene TRBJ1-1, with D unclear. Germline-derived CDR1 and CDR2 are SQVTM and ANQGSEA. Trimming removed 7 bases at V and 3 bases at J, with 15 bases between. CDR3 length: 13 residues. In DNA form, the CDR3 reads TGCAGCGCGTCGCGGGGAATGGACACTGAAGCTTTCTTT. Translated: CSASRGMDTEAFF.

This clone appeared once. The CDR3 here is CASSHPGGSNEKLFF. The CDR3 region has the DNA TGTGCCAGCAGTCACCCGGGGGGGTCTAATGAAAAACTGTTTTTT. The chain couples TRBV25-1 to TRBJ1-4; TRBD1 is a possible D gene (5 bases). The V gene's germline CDR1 is MGHDK and CDR2 SYGVNS. The germline V and J ends were trimmed by 5 bases and 3 bases, with 13 bases remaining between them. This CDR3 contains 15 residues.

The CDR3 sequence: CASNDAAGGGNTIYF. The CDR3 DNA reads TGTGCCAGCAACGATGCGGCTGGTGGTGGAAACACCATATATTTT. The chain combines TRBV7-9 with TRBJ1-3; D gene ambiguous. Germline V lookup: CDR1 SEHNR, CDR2 FQNEAQ (reference sequence). CDR3 length: 15 amino acids. V was shortened by 7 bases and J by 3 bases, with 16 bases between the two germline ends.

The chain joins TRBV4-1 to TRBJ1-2; D is undetermined. There are 15 residues in the CDR3. The V end was cut by 1 base, the J end by 6 bases, with 15 bases between. Germline CDR1 MGHRA, CDR2 YSYEKL. CDR3 sequence reads: CASSQASARGDGYTF. The DNA of the CDR3 is TGCGCCAGCAGCCAAGCGTCGGCCCGCGGGGATGGCTACACCTTC.

The chain joins TRBV9 to TRBJ2-3; TRBD2 agrees at 8 bases. This CDR3 spans 14 amino acids. Trimming at V came to 3 bases and at J to 6 bases, leaving 6 bases not matched to a gene. Germline-derived CDR1 and CDR2 are SGDLS and YYNGEE. The DNA of the CDR3 is TGTGCCAGCAGCGATCGACTAGCGCCCGATACGCAGTATTTT. As protein: CASSDRLAPDTQYF.

The chain has TRBV6-1 and TRBJ2-3; TRBD1 agrees at 8 bases. Trimming took 7 bases from V and 6 from J; bases not matched to a gene: 9. Germline assignment: CDR1 MNHNS and CDR2 SASEGT. The CDR3 is made up of 14 amino acids. As DNA, the CDR3 is TGTGCCAGCAAAAGGGACAGGACCCGCGATACGCAGTATTTT. Translating gives CASKRDRTRDTQYF.

The chain recombines TRBV6-1 with TRBJ1-2, with no clear D. This CDR3 has 15 amino acids. V lost 2 bases and J lost 0, with 10 bases in between. The germline V gene has CDR1 MNHNS and CDR2 SASEGT. CDR3 in amino acids: CASSELWRANYGYTF. The CDR3 DNA sequence: TGTGCCAGCAGTGAATTGTGGAGAGCTAACTATGGCTACACCTTC.

The J gene is TRBJ2-1, the V gene TRBV7-9; 7 nucleotides match TRBD1. With 4 bases clipped from V and 4 bases from J, the junction kept 7 bases outside the gene matches. Germline CDR1 is SEHNR and CDR2 is FQNEAQ (reference sequence). CDR3 size: 15 residues. For the CDR3, the DNA is TGTGCCAGCAGCTCGGTAGGGGGACAGTACAATGAGCAGTTCTTC. Protein: CASSSVGGQYNEQFF.

The chain couples TRBV2 to TRBJ2-1; the match to TRBD2 covers 8 bases. Germline V gene data show CDR1 as SNHLY and CDR2 as FYNNEI. The CDR3 is 15 residues long. Unmatched junction bases numbered 2, after V lost 2 bases and J lost 2 bases. The CDR3 loop is CASSESGSPYNEQFF. The CDR3 nucleotides are TGTGCCAGCAGTGAAAGCGGGAGCCCCTACAATGAGCAGTTCTTC.

The rearrangement joins TRBV9 to TRBJ2-7, with TRBD2 as a possible D gene (6 bases). The CDR3 loop spans 13 amino acids. The germline V gene has CDR1 SGDLS and CDR2 YYNGEE. V was cut by 3 bases and J by 2 bases, with 9 bases left in between. The CDR3 bases are TGTGCCAGCAGCGCTAGCGCCACCTACGAGCAGTACTTC. This codes for CASSASATYEQYF.

The gene calls are TRBV7-2 and TRBJ2-2; 8 nucleotides line up with TRBD2. This CDR3 has 13 residues. The V gene end was trimmed by 11 bases and the J gene end by 4 bases; junction bases not matched to a gene: 6. Per germline, CDR1 SGHTA and CDR2 FQGNSA. The CDR3 region has the DNA TGTGCCTCCGGGCGGGGGGTCACCGGGGAGCTGTTTTTT. Translating gives CASGRGVTGELFF. Supplemented by reference TRBV7-2 and TRBJ2-2, the full variable domain reads GAGVSQSPSNKVTEKGKDVELRCDPISGHTALYWYRQSLGQGLEFLIYFQGNSAPDKSGLPSDRFSAERTGGSVSTLTIQRTQQEDSAVYLCASGRGVTGELFFGEGSRLTVL.

The chain employs TRBV15 and TRBJ2-1, with 7 bases fitting TRBD2. The J segment lost 2 bases and the V segment lost 1 base, leaving 2 bases of the junction unmatched. The germline V gene encodes CDR1 LNHNV and CDR2 YYDKDF (reference sequence). CDR3 length equals 15 residues. CDR3 sequence: CATSRGGSTYNEQFF. The CDR3 nucleotides read TGTGCCACCAGCAGAGGCGGGAGTACCTACAATGAGCAGTTCTTC.

The chain carries TRBV25-1 and TRBJ1-2, with 10 bases that match TRBD1. CDR3 length: 16 residues. With 1 base clipped from V and 8 bases from J, the junction kept 10 bases outside the gene matches. Germline CDR1 MGHDK, CDR2 SYGVNS. Here the CDR3 reads CASSELRQGAAGGYTF. The CDR3 nucleotides read TGTGCCAGCAGTGAATTGAGACAGGGGGCTGCGGGGGGCTACACCTTC.

This clone was observed a few times. The chain recombines TRBV19 with TRBJ2-7; a possible D gene is TRBD1 (6 bases). The germline CDR1 and CDR2 sequences are LNHDA and SQIVND (reference sequence). With 3 bases removed from V and 3 bases from J, the gap between germline ends came to 9 bases. The CDR3 is made up of 13 amino acids. In nucleotides, the CDR3 is TGTGCCAGTAGTATTGAGGACAGCTACGAGCAGTACTTC. This encodes CASSIEDSYEQYF. Together with reference TRBV19 and TRBJ2-7, the CDR3 gives the full variable domain: DGGITQSPKYLFRKEGQNVTLSCEQNLNHDAMYWYRQDPGQGLRLIYYSQIVNDFQKGDIAEGYSVSREKKESFPLTVTSAQKNPTAFYLCASSIEDSYEQYFGPGTRLTVT.

The J gene is TRBJ1-2, the V gene TRBV7-9; 8 nucleotides align to TRBD1. V lost 5 bases and J lost 8; bases outside the gene matches: 16. This CDR3 is built from 16 residues. CDR1 is SEHNR and CDR2 is FQNEAQ in the germline V gene (reference sequence). The CDR3 spells CASSTQAGQGAGGYTF. The CDR3 DNA is TGTGCCAGCAGCACCCAGGCCGGGCAGGGGGCGGGCGGCTACACCTTC.

The gene calls are TRBV7-3 and TRBJ1-1; tentatively, D is TRBD1 (5 bases). CDR3 length: 15 residues. Trimming shortened V by 3 bases and J by 4 bases, and 15 bases separated the two germline ends. Germline values: CDR1 SGHTA, CDR2 FQGTGA. The CDR3 region is CASSLQGTGGTEAFF. The CDR3 nucleotides read TGTGCCAGCAGCTTGCAGGGTACGGGGGGCACTGAAGCTTTCTTT.

This clone was seen once. This chain joins TRBV4-3 and TRBJ2-7; 10 bases fit TRBD2. The germline V gene encodes CDR1 LGHNA and CDR2 YSLEER. CDR3 length: 16 residues. V dropped 2 bases and J dropped 2; count of bases not matched to a gene: 6. The DNA of the CDR3 is TGCGCCAGCAGCCAAAAATCTAGCGGGGGACCCTACGAGCAGTACTTC. Its translation: CASSQKSSGGPYEQYF.

This chain uses TRBV19 with TRBJ1-6, with D hard to call. With 6 bases removed from V and 8 bases from J, the gap between germline ends came to 8 bases. CDR3 length: 12 amino acids. Germline V CDR1 and CDR2: LNHDA, SQIVND (reference sequence). The CDR3 region is CASRVSDSPLHF. The CDR3 DNA reads TGTGCCAGTAGGGTATCGGATTCACCCCTCCACTTT.

This chain uses TRBV13 with TRBJ2-7; D perhaps matches TRBD2 (6 bases). CDR3 size: 13 residues. Per the germline V gene, CDR1 is PRHDT and CDR2 is FYEKMQ (reference sequence). Trimming cost V 5 bases and J 2 bases, with 10 bases left between them. The DNA of the CDR3 is TGTGCCAGCAGCCCGCTAGCGACCTACGAGCAGTACTTC. It codes for CASSPLATYEQYF.

V is TRBV4-3 and J is TRBJ2-1, with TRBD2 matching 7 bases. This CDR3 has 16 residues. The germline V gene encodes CDR1 LGHNA and CDR2 YSLEER. Losses at the gene ends were 0 bases for V and 5 bases for J; bases not matched to a gene: 7. In nucleotides, the CDR3 is TGCGCCAGCAGCCAAGAGAGGCAGCGGGGAAACAATGAGCAGTTCTTC. It encodes CASSQERQRGNNEQFF.

The chain combines TRBV6-5 with TRBJ2-1; tentative D call: TRBD1 (6 bases). The V gene lost 4 bases and the J gene lost 8 bases, with 18 bases spanning the gap. The CDR3 loop spans 15 amino acids. Germline loops: CDR1 MNHEY, CDR2 SVGAGI. CDR3 DNA: TGTGCCAGCAGTTCACAAACAGGGTTTTCCGATGAGCAGTTCTTC. Amino acid sequence: CASSSQTGFSDEQFF.

V and J are TRBV4-2 and TRBJ1-5; D not resolved. Germline loops: CDR1 LGHNA, CDR2 YNFKEQ. V lost 1 base, J lost 6 bases, and 7 bases lay in between. The CDR3 consists of 13 residues. DNA for the CDR3: TGTGCCAGCAGCCAAGCCCGCGTTCAGCCCCAGCATTTT. It codes for CASSQARVQPQHF.

This chain joins TRBV4-3 and TRBJ2-3; D may be TRBD2 (6 bases). V lost 3 bases to trimming and J lost 5 bases, with 21 bases between them. The germline CDR1 and CDR2 sequences are LGHNA and YSLEER. CDR3 length equals 17 residues. The CDR3 sequence: CASSHDNPGSGRDTQYF. CDR3 in DNA: TGCGCCAGCAGCCACGACAACCCGGGTAGCGGTAGAGATACGCAGTATTTT.

The rearrangement links TRBV6-1 to TRBJ2-7; TRBD2 agrees at 8 bases. Unmatched junction bases numbered 16, after V lost 10 bases and J lost 5 bases. CDR1 and CDR2 from the germline V gene are MNHNS and SASEGT. The CDR3 contains 15 residues. The CDR3 here is CAITTGKAGEHEQYF. The CDR3 DNA sequence: TGTGCCATCACAACGGGTAAAGCGGGAGAACACGAGCAGTACTTC.

The chain carries TRBV7-2 and TRBJ2-7; 7 bases agree with TRBD1. This CDR3 contains 14 residues. CDR1 is SGHTA, CDR2 FQGNSA, per germline. The V gene end was trimmed by 1 base and the J gene end by 2 bases; junction bases not matched to a gene: 2. Here the CDR3 reads CASSLGTGPYEQYF. The CDR3 DNA sequence: TGTGCCAGCAGCTTAGGGACAGGCCCCTACGAGCAGTACTTC.

The CDR3 reads CASSQYAAGGQYIQYF. As DNA, the CDR3 is TGCGCCAGCAGCCAATACGCGGCGGGGGGGCAGTACATTCAGTACTTC. The chain links TRBV4-1 to TRBJ2-4, with TRBD2 matching 9 bases. CDR1 and CDR2 from the germline V gene are MGHRA and YSYEKL. The CDR3 extends over 16 amino acids. Trimming cost V 2 bases and J 8 bases; bases outside gene matches: 10.

V is TRBV9 and J is TRBJ2-5, with D unresolved. The CDR3 loop spans 15 amino acids. Germline CDR1 is SGDLS and CDR2 is YYNGEE. The ends were cut back, 4 bases at V and 4 bases at J, with 17 bases in the middle. This chain's CDR3 is CASSPTTFRGETQYF. CDR3 bases: TGTGCCAGCAGCCCTACCACGTTCCGAGGAGAGACCCAGTACTTC.

The chain is built from TRBV5-5 and TRBJ1-5, with D possibly being TRBD1 (6 bases). The V gene's germline CDR1 is SGHKS and CDR2 YYEKEE (reference sequence). V was cut by 2 bases and J by 0 bases, with 9 bases left in between. The CDR3 contains 15 residues. This CDR3 reads CASSLQGDSNQPQHF. The CDR3 DNA sequence: TGTGCCAGCAGCTTACAGGGTGATAGCAATCAGCCCCAGCATTTT.

A few counts support this clone. As DNA, the CDR3 is TGCGCCAGCAGCCCAGACAGGGGGCCGAACACTGAAGCTTTCTTT. This sequence encodes CASSPDRGPNTEAFF. The chain joins TRBV5-1 to TRBJ1-1, with 10 positions matching TRBD1. V dropped 4 bases and J dropped 1; count of bases not matched to a gene: 4. Germline CDR1 SGHRS, CDR2 YFSETQ. The CDR3 totals 15 residues.

The chain has TRBV4-3 and TRBJ1-3; possible D gene TRBD1, 5 bases. The germline CDR1 and CDR2 sequences are LGHNA and YSLEER. The ends were cut back, 3 bases at V and 0 bases at J, with 9 bases in the middle. CDR3 length: 15 amino acids. CDR3: CASSQQGLSGNTIYF. Here the CDR3 DNA reads TGCGCCAGCAGCCAGCAGGGCCTCTCTGGAAACACCATATATTTT.